The following is a TCR beta chain sequence with its context. The CDR3 is 10 residues long. The germline gives CDR1 DFQATT, CDR2 SNEGSKA (reference sequence). Using immunoSEQ multiplex PCR, the repertoire was profiled, and TCRdb retains in-frame clones only, with some absent. The data hold under 700,000 clones, with 95% observed a single time. Naive CD8 cells comprised CD45RO-negative, CCR7-positively selected cells, excluding terminally differentiated effector memory CD45RA+ cells. This sample is part of a study of shared clonotypes between healthy human individuals. The sequence came from a woman in her twenties or thirties in good health. The sequencing sample was made of naive CD8+ T cells sorted from blood. The V call is TRBV20-1, the J call TRBJ2-3; D is ambiguous. CDR3 bases: TGCAGCACGTACACAGATACGCAGTATTTT. This codes for CSTYTDTQYF.